Below, 16 T cell receptor beta chains from the same sample are listed, as sequenced in a study of sequential checkpoint blockade in melanoma. Treatment defined: randomized to nivolumab then ipilimumab (arm A) or the reverse (arm B). Clones were read by immunoSEQ multiplex PCR, and TCRdb kept only the in-frame ones, dropping some. This table holds about 8,400 clones, 90% found once. The starting material was CD8+ T cells sorted from blood (inferred from file names), obtained from a patient given nivolumab and ipilimumab in sequence. The receptors come from a human donor with melanoma.

This chain uses TRBV7-3 with TRBJ1-1; maybe TRBD1 (5 bases). Trimming shortened V by 2 bases and J by 4 bases, and 11 bases separated the two germline ends. The germline gives CDR1 SGHTA, CDR2 FQGTGA. This CDR3 is built from 14 residues. The CDR3 reads CASSLAGGVTEAFF. The CDR3 nucleotides are TGTGCCAGCAGCTTAGCAGGAGGGGTCACTGAAGCTTTCTTT.

This chain uses TRBV27 with TRBJ1-1; 8 nucleotides align to TRBD1. This CDR3 contains 18 residues. Germline assignment: CDR1 MNHEY and CDR2 SMNVEV (reference sequence). V was pared by 3 bases and J by 1 base, with 13 bases of the junction left unmatched. The CDR3 protein is CASSFFQQGAGENTEAFF. Here the CDR3 DNA reads TGTGCCAGCAGTTTCTTCCAGCAGGGGGCTGGCGAGAACACTGAAGCTTTCTTT.

The V gene is TRBV27, the J gene TRBJ2-7; 12 bases line up with TRBD1. The junction had 7 bases not matched to a gene; V was cut back by 5 bases and J by 2 bases. This CDR3 region has 16 residues. Germline assignment: CDR1 MNHEY and CDR2 SMNVEV (reference sequence). The CDR3 protein is CASSVAGTGGAYEQYF. CDR3 nucleotide sequence: TGTGCCAGCAGTGTCGCCGGGACAGGGGGCGCCTACGAGCAGTACTTC.

The genes are TRBV9 and TRBJ1-5; no clear D gene. Germline V CDR1 and CDR2: SGDLS, YYNGEE. This CDR3 has 15 residues. Trimming took 2 bases from V and 2 from J, leaving 11 bases between them. CDR3 sequence: CASSVLPGGNQPQHF. The DNA for the CDR3 is TGTGCCAGCAGCGTTTTACCCGGTGGCAATCAGCCCCAGCATTTT.

The rearrangement links TRBV28 to TRBJ2-1, with D perhaps matching TRBD2 (7 bases). CDR1 and CDR2 (germline): MDHEN, SYDVKM. V was shortened by 5 bases and J by 4 bases, with 27 bases between the two germline ends. This CDR3 comprises 19 residues. The CDR3 DNA reads TGTGCCAGCAGTACGCTCCTGGGGGCGGGAGTCCAAGTGTACAATGAGCAGTTCTTC. This translates into CASSTLLGAGVQVYNEQFF.

The CDR3 DNA sequence: TGTGCCAGCAGCCCCGGACAGCGAGATAACTATGGCTACACCTTC. It codes for CASSPGQRDNYGYTF. The chain is built from TRBV9 and TRBJ1-2; TRBD1 is a possible D gene (6 bases). The CDR3 runs 15 residues. Germline CDR1 reads SGDLS; CDR2 reads YYNGEE. The V end lost 4 bases, the J end lost 1 base, and 14 bases lay between the germline ends.

The rearrangement joins TRBV7-9 to TRBJ2-7; D gene unclear. V was clipped by 3 bases and J by 2 bases, with 8 bases between them. CDR3 length: 13 residues. CDR1 and CDR2 from the germline V gene are SEHNR and FQNEAQ (reference sequence). CDR3 coding DNA: TGTGCCAGCAGCTTTGGCGTAGCCTACGAGCAGTACGTC. Its translation: CASSFGVAYEQYV.

J is TRBJ2-7 and V is TRBV11-2, with TRBD1 as a possible D gene (6 bases). Per germline, CDR1 SGHAT and CDR2 FQNNGV. V shed 5 bases and J shed 0 bases, with 14 bases lying between them. The CDR3 is made up of 15 amino acids. CDR3 amino acids: CASSLGTIPSYEQYF. The DNA for the CDR3 is TGTGCCAGCAGCCTCGGGACAATACCCTCCTACGAGCAGTACTTC.

This chain joins TRBV7-9 and TRBJ1-1; 9 nucleotides agree with TRBD1. V shed 1 base and J 7 bases; nucleotides not matched to a gene: 10. This CDR3 contains 16 residues. CDR1 and CDR2 (germline): SEHNR, FQNEAQ (reference sequence). CDR3 residues: CASSLVGQGRPGEAFF. CDR3 in DNA: TGTGCCAGCAGCTTAGTGGGACAGGGACGCCCGGGTGAAGCTTTCTTT.

The rearrangement joins TRBV28 to TRBJ1-5, with a weak D call TRBD1 (6 bases). The V end was cut by 8 bases, the J end by 3 bases, with 17 bases between. This CDR3 region has 15 residues. Germline V CDR1 and CDR2: MDHEN, SYDVKM. CDR3 amino acids: CASDRGNPINQPQHF. The CDR3 nucleotides read TGTGCCAGCGATAGGGGGAATCCGATCAATCAGCCCCAGCATTTT.

V is TRBV7-6 and J is TRBJ1-2; 11 bases fit TRBD1. This CDR3 is 15 amino acids long. The germline CDR1 and CDR2 sequences are SGHVS and FNYEAQ. Losses at the gene ends were 1 base for V and 6 bases for J; bases not matched to a gene: 4. The CDR3 is CASSLEGQGADGYTF. The CDR3 nucleotides read TGTGCCAGCAGCTTAGAAGGACAGGGGGCGGATGGCTACACCTTC.

The rearrangement links TRBV19 to TRBJ2-7; 7 nucleotides line up with TRBD2. J gave up 2 bases and V 3 bases, and 4 bases lay outside the gene matches. Per germline, CDR1 LNHDA and CDR2 SQIVND (reference sequence). The CDR3 length is 14 residues. The DNA of the CDR3 is TGTGCCAGTAGTATGGGGGGGGTAGCCTACGAGCAGTACTTC. Its translation: CASSMGGVAYEQYF.

The CDR3 DNA reads TGTGCCAGCAGCCAGGGACTAGCGGAAGTCTACAATGAGCAGTTCTTC. Translated, it gives CASSQGLAEVYNEQFF. This chain connects TRBV7-2 to TRBJ2-1; 11 bases fit TRBD2. J gave up 3 bases and V 5 bases, and 6 bases lay outside the gene matches. The CDR3 covers 16 residues. Per germline, CDR1 SGHTA and CDR2 FQGNSA.

The chain has TRBV23-1 and TRBJ2-7; 9 nucleotides align to TRBD1. TRBV23-1 is an ORF; its function is uncertain. After removal of 5 bases from V and 2 bases from J, the junction contained 4 bases not matched to a gene. This CDR3 is 14 amino acids long. CDR3: CASSMGQGTYEQYV. The CDR3 DNA is TGCGCCAGCAGTATGGGACAGGGCACCTACGAGCAGTACGTC.

This clone was observed a few times. This sequence joins TRBV30 and TRBJ1-4, with D uncertain. V lost 0 bases, J lost 7 bases, and 3 bases lay in between. The CDR3 runs to 11 residues. Germline loops: CDR1 GTSNPN, CDR2 SVGIG (reference sequence). The CDR3 reads CAWSVSEKLFF. The CDR3 nucleotides are TGTGCCTGGAGTGTTAGTGAAAAACTGTTTTTT.

The V call is TRBV27, the J call TRBJ2-7, with no clear D. In germline, CDR1 is MNHEY, CDR2 SMNVEV (reference sequence). CDR3 length: 14 amino acids. Trimming removed 7 bases from V and 0 bases from J, with 13 bases in between. For the CDR3, the DNA is TGTGCCAGCACTTCTGGCCTCAGCTCCTACGAGCAGTACTTC. It is translated as CASTSGLSSYEQYF.